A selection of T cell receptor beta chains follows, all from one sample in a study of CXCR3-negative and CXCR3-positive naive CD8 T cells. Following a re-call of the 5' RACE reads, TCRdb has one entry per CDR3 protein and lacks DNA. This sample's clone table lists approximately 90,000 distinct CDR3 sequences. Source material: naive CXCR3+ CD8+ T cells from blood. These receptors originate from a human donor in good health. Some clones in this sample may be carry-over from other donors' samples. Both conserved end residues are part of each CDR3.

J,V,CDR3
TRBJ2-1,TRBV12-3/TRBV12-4,CASSFLTGAEDEQFF
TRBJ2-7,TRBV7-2,CASSSRDRGQVYEQYF
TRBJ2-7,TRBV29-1,CSVAPLADPYEQYF
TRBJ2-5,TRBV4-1,CASSQVPAGGLQETQYF
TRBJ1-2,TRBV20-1,CSARDPVGYTF
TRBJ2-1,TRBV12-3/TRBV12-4,CASSLVDLGLGFWDEQFF
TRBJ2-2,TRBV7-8,CASSARVPTEYTGELFF
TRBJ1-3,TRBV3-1,CASSPFGNTIYF
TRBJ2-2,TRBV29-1,CSVEDGPGELFF
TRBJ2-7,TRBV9,CASSVVRDKTSGQIYEQYF
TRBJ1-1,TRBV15,CATSRDLGNTEAFF
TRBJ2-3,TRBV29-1,CSVGLGITDTQYF
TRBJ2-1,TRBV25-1,CASSDLPGVGYNEQFF
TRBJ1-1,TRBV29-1,CSAGPRAPNTEAFF
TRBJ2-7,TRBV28,CASSFATGKNEQYF
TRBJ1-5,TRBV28,CASSDSLLQPQHF
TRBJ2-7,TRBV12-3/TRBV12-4,CASSPGSGSYEQYF
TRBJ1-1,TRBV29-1,CSVPGQGSGTEAFF
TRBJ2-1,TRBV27,CASSLYPGGEQFF
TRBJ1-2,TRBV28,CASSLLMGSYGYTF
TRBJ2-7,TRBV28,CASRSDREEGYEQYF
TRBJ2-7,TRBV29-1,CSVEGGAREQYF
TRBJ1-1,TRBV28,CASSLSREWSEAFF
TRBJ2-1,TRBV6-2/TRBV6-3,CASSPFQGNEQFF
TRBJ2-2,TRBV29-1,CSAFMTGELFF
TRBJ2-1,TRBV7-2,CASSLEGYPYNEQFF
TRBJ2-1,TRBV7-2,CATTSGGPHEQFF
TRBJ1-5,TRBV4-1,CASSQGWDSTQPQHF
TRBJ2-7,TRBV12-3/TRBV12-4,CASSLARDRYEQYF
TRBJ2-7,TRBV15,CATSRDALREQYF
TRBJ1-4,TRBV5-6,CASSRLGRSTNEKLFF
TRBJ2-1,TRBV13,CASSSPGTPGRSYNEQFF
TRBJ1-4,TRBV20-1,CSARYLGELFF
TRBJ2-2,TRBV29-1,CSVESGGGGELFF
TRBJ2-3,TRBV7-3,CASSPGRYSTDTQYF
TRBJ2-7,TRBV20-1,CAHSPQGAYEQYF
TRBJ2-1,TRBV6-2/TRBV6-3,CASSYATSGLYNEQFF
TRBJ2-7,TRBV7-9,CASSLAGQAYEQYF
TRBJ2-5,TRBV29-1,CSVERLQYQETQYF
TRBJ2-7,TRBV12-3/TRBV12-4,CASSFRPGANEQYF
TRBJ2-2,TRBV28,CASSLLTGGTGELFF
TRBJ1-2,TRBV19,CASTPVGGTGDYTF
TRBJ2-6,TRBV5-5,CASSWTAYGGERSGANVLTF
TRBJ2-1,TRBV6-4,CASSLAGGDYNEQFF
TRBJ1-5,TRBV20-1,CSAVQGVSNQPQHF
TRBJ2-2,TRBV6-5,CASSYWQVNTGELFF
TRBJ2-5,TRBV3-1,CASSQVVTAFQETQYF
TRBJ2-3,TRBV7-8,CASSLLGRGDTQYF
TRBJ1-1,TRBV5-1,CASSHRGGNTEAFF
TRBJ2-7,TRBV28,CASSSTFGTGDPRFDEQYF
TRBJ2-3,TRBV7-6,CASSTYRTQTDTQYF
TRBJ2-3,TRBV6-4,CASSDDSGATDTQYF
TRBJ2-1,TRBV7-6,CASSPSTAGEQFF
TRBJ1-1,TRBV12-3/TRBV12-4,CASSFTLRQGTEAFF